The 25 T cell receptor beta chains given below trace back to one sample, sequenced in a study of regulatory T cells in long-lasting Graves disease. Investigators prepared the TCR beta libraries by applying iRepertoire HTBI primers and Arm-PCR of CDR3 regions. From the multiplex PCR reads, TCRdb called clonotypes with MiXCR, one entry per CDR3 protein. This table has a few hundred thousand distinct CDR3 sequences, roughly a fifth appearing once. Time point denoted: newly diagnosed GD, antithyroid drugs for less than 3 months. Scientists built the TCR library using RNA that was extracted from PBMCs. The sample in question was peripheral blood mononuclear cells (PBMCs), obtained at new diagnosis, from a patient treated with antithyroid drugs. These receptors all come from a female donor with Graves disease.

The chain has TRBV30 and TRBJ2-1; 10 nucleotides line up with TRBD2. The CDR3 is 14 amino acids. The V gene's germline CDR1 is GTSNPN and CDR2 SVGIG (reference sequence). Trimming cost V 0 bases and J 12 bases; bases outside gene matches: 8. The CDR3 bases are TGTGCCTGGAGTGTGTTAGCGGGAGGCGCTGGGCAGTTCTTC. Encoded protein: CAWSVLAGGAGQFF.

The V and J genes are TRBV19 and TRBJ1-1; D ambiguous. This CDR3 contains 14 residues. Looked up from germline, CDR1 is LNHDA and CDR2 is SQIVND (reference sequence). V was trimmed by 0 bases and J by 3 bases, leaving 8 bases between them. CDR3 sequence (DNA): TGTGCCAGTAGTATAGATCCCCAGGACACTGAAGCTTTCTTT. Protein product: CASSIDPQDTEAFF. Using reference TRBV19 and TRBJ1-1 for the parts outside the CDR3, the full variable domain is DGGITQSPKYLFRKEGQNVTLSCEQNLNHDAMYWYRQDPGQGLRLIYYSQIVNDFQKGDIAEGYSVSREKKESFPLTVTSAQKNPTAFYLCASSIDPQDTEAFFGQGTRLTVV.

The sample holds many counts of this clonotype. The rearrangement links TRBV10-3 to TRBJ2-3, with 13 positions matching TRBD2. This CDR3 comprises 17 residues. The germline gives CDR1 ENHRY, CDR2 SYGVKD. With 2 bases clipped from V and 1 base from J, the junction kept 3 bases outside the gene matches. Written as DNA, the CDR3 is TGTGCCATCAGTGAGACTAGCGGGGGGGCTGGCACAGATACGCAGTATTTT. As protein: CAISETSGGAGTDTQYF.

This clonotype was detected ten times or more. The V and J genes are TRBV20-1 and TRBJ2-2; no clear D gene. Trimming took 3 bases from V and 4 from J, leaving 12 bases between them. This CDR3 is 14 amino acids long. In germline, CDR1 is DFQATT, CDR2 SNEGSKA (reference sequence). CDR3 amino acids: CSASWDSGTGELFF. CDR3 nucleotides: TGCAGTGCTAGTTGGGATAGTGGCACCGGGGAGCTGTTTTTT.

There are a few counts of this clonotype. This chain links TRBV5-1 with TRBJ2-1; 8 nucleotides line up with TRBD1. This CDR3 spans 15 amino acids. Germline V gives CDR1 SGHRS, CDR2 YFSETQ. V trimming: 7 bases; J trimming: 5 bases; junction bases outside the gene matches: 11. The CDR3 loop reads CASAYGQGGHNEQFF. Here the CDR3 DNA reads TGCGCCAGCGCCTACGGACAGGGAGGCCACAATGAGCAGTTCTTC. Full variable domain (outside the CDR3, taken from reference TRBV5-1 and TRBJ2-1): KAGVTQTPRYLIKTRGQQVTLSCSPISGHRSVSWYQQTPGQGLQFLFEYFSETQRNKGNFPGRFSGRQFSNSRSEMNVSTLELGDSALYLCASAYGQGGHNEQFFGPGTRLTVL.

Turning to this clonotype: A much larger clone is a single base away; this may be a read error. V and J are TRBV19 and TRBJ2-3; 8 nucleotides align to TRBD2. V shed 4 bases, J shed 2 bases, and the junction held 5 bases outside the gene matches. The CDR3 spans 15 residues. Germline loops: CDR1 LNHDA, CDR2 SQIVND (reference sequence). The CDR3 region is CASSKAGVDTDTQYF. The CDR3, as DNA: TGTGCCAGTAGTAAAGCGGGAGTCGACACAGATACGCAGTATTTT.

V usage is TRBV7-2 and J usage is TRBJ2-6, with D hard to call. Trimming removed 8 bases from V and 1 base from J, with 15 bases in between. Looked up from germline, CDR1 is SGHTA and CDR2 is FQGNSA. The CDR3 contains 16 residues. DNA for the CDR3: TGTGCCAGCGCGGCATTGGCCGTATCTGGGGCCAACGTCCTGACTTTC. It yields the protein CASAALAVSGANVLTF.

This clonotype was seen many times. The chain uses TRBV5-1 and TRBJ2-2; no definite D call. CDR3 length: 13 amino acids. CDR1 is SGHRS and CDR2 is YFSETQ in the germline V gene. Trimming shortened V by 2 bases and J by 7 bases, and 9 bases separated the two germline ends. The CDR3 coding sequence is TGCGCCAGCAGCTTTACGGCTGGCGGGGAGCTGTTTTTT. Its translation is CASSFTAGGELFF.

This clonotype was counted ten times or more. The chain has TRBV4-3 and TRBJ1-6; D remains unclear. V lost 0 bases and J 5 bases, leaving 8 bases between the germline ends. The V gene's germline CDR1 is LGHNA and CDR2 YSLEER. This CDR3 is 15 amino acids long. The CDR3 region is CASSQDGWDNSPLHF. CDR3 coding DNA: TGCGCCAGCAGCCAAGATGGGTGGGATAATTCACCCCTCCACTTT.

This clonotype was observed many times. The rearrangement uses TRBV20-1 and TRBJ2-1; a possible D gene is TRBD2 (6 bases). The V gene lost 4 bases and the J gene lost 8 bases, with 15 bases spanning the gap. CDR3 size: 13 residues. Germline V gene data show CDR1 as DFQATT and CDR2 as SNEGSKA (reference sequence). The CDR3 sequence is CSAKGLQDHEQFF. Written as DNA, the CDR3 is TGCAGTGCTAAGGGACTCCAAGACCATGAGCAGTTCTTC.

The rearrangement links TRBV7-2 to TRBJ2-7; TRBD2 matches 13 bases. V dropped 5 bases and J dropped 3; count of bases not matched to a gene: 10. This CDR3 has 17 amino acids. CDR1 is SGHTA and CDR2 is FQGNSA in the germline V gene. CDR3 coding DNA: TGTGCCAGCAGCCCCCAAGGGACTAGCGGGAATCACTACGAGCAGTACTTC. Translating gives CASSPQGTSGNHYEQYF.

Of note for this clonotype: This is likely an artifact of a read error, given a far larger clone one base away. The rearrangement links TRBV7-9 to TRBJ2-1, with TRBD1 as a possible D gene (6 bases). The CDR3 is made up of 15 amino acids. From germline, CDR1 is SEHNR and CDR2 FQNEAQ (reference sequence). The DNA for the CDR3 is TGTGCCAGCAGCTTAGCCAGGACAGTCTACAATAAGCAGTTCTTC. It encodes CASSLARTVYNKQFF.

This clonotype was recorded at least ten times. This chain links TRBV4-1 with TRBJ1-4; D uncertain. The germline V and J ends were trimmed by 4 bases and 0 bases, with 12 bases remaining between them. The CDR3 sequence is 16 residues long. Germline assignment: CDR1 MGHRA and CDR2 YSYEKL. In DNA, the CDR3 is TGCGCCAGCAGCCTTAATCCCCCATCAACTAATGAAAAACTGTTTTTT. This sequence encodes CASSLNPPSTNEKLFF.

This clonotype occurred many times. J is TRBJ2-2 and V is TRBV6-1; D not resolved. V was trimmed by 9 bases and J by 4 bases, leaving 15 bases between them. CDR1 and CDR2 from the germline V gene are MNHNS and SASEGT. The CDR3 spans 14 residues. This CDR3 reads CASPARSTTGELFF. The CDR3 nucleotides are TGTGCCAGTCCTGCACGGTCCACCACCGGGGAGCTGTTTTTT.

With regard to this clonotype: A far bigger clonotype differs at one base, so this is likely a read error. The chain combines TRBV5-6 with TRBJ2-3; 12 positions match TRBD1. The CDR3 loop spans 16 amino acids. Germline V lookup: CDR1 SGHDT, CDR2 YYEEEE. J gave up 6 bases and V 4 bases, and 9 bases lay outside the gene matches. This CDR3 reads CASSRGTGGLRDTQYF. DNA for the CDR3: TGTGCCAGCAGCCGCGGGACAGGGGGCCTTAGGGATACGCAGTATTTT.

This clonotype was observed many times. J is TRBJ2-5 and V is TRBV20-1; the match to TRBD2 covers 7 bases. The CDR3 length is 15 residues. Looked up from germline, CDR1 is DFQATT and CDR2 is SNEGSKA (reference sequence). J was trimmed by 5 bases and V by 0 bases; bases with no gene match: 9. CDR3 loop: CSARDGTKRAETQYF. The CDR3 nucleotides read TGCAGTGCTAGAGACGGGACTAAGCGAGCGGAGACCCAGTACTTC.

The chain recombines TRBV5-1 with TRBJ1-1; the D gene is possibly TRBD1 (5 bases). CDR3 length: 14 amino acids. The V and J ends lost 5 bases and 1 base respectively, with 12 bases between them. Per germline, CDR1 SGHRS and CDR2 YFSETQ. CDR3 residues: CASSSGGANTEAFF. The CDR3 region has the DNA TGCGCCAGCAGTTCGGGCGGGGCGAACACTGAAGCTTTCTTT.

In this sample, this clonotype turned up many times. The V and J genes are TRBV24-1 and TRBJ2-2; 7 bases fit TRBD1. CDR3 length: 14 residues. Trimming removed 8 bases from V and 1 base from J; junction bases left unmatched: 3. Looked up from germline, CDR1 is KGHDR and CDR2 is SFDVKD. In DNA form, the CDR3 reads TGTGCCACCAAGAACAGGGGGAACACCGGGGAGCTGTTTTTT. This sequence encodes CATKNRGNTGELFF.

This clonotype was recorded many times. The chain joins TRBV7-2 to TRBJ2-7, with D perhaps matching TRBD1 or TRBD2 (5 bases each). The CDR3 loop spans 15 amino acids. V was shortened by 5 bases and J by 3 bases, with 17 bases between the two germline ends. Germline-derived CDR1 and CDR2 are SGHTA and FQGNSA. Here the CDR3 DNA reads TGTGCCAGCAGCCCCCGGGGCAGGGCCAACTACGAGCAGTACTTC. Its translation: CASSPRGRANYEQYF.

This clonotype appeared many times. The chain uses TRBV6-1 and TRBJ2-1; D is unclear. The germline V and J ends were trimmed by 6 bases and 7 bases, with 10 bases remaining between them. The CDR3 is made up of 12 amino acids. Germline CDR1 reads MNHNS; CDR2 reads SASEGT. The CDR3 loop is CASRNARNEQFF. CDR3 coding DNA: TGTGCCAGCAGAAACGCGAGGAATGAGCAGTTCTTC.

Ten or more counts support this clonotype. The chain combines TRBV6-1 with TRBJ1-1; tentatively, D is TRBD1 (5 bases). Deletions cut 6 bases from V and 7 bases from J, with 12 bases between. CDR3 length equals 12 residues. The germline CDR1 and CDR2 sequences are MNHNS and SASEGT. The CDR3 bases are TGTGCCAGCAGACGCCCGCAGGGTGAAGCTTTCTTT. Encoded protein: CASRRPQGEAFF.

In its sample, this clonotype was seen many times. The chain uses TRBV4-1 and TRBJ2-3; D is ambiguous. The germline gives CDR1 MGHRA, CDR2 YSYEKL. CDR3 length: 13 residues. V was cut by 1 base and J by 4 bases, with 6 bases left in between. The CDR3 region has the DNA TGCGCCAGCAGCCAAGTGGAAGCAGATACGCAGTATTTT. This translates into CASSQVEADTQYF.

The rearrangement joins TRBV28 to TRBJ2-3; 9 bases match TRBD1. The CDR3 covers 17 residues. In germline, CDR1 is MDHEN, CDR2 SYDVKM. The V gene end was trimmed by 6 bases and the J gene end by 3 bases; junction bases not matched to a gene: 13. CDR3 coding DNA: TGTGCCAGCAGGTACTCCCCGCCGGGACAGGGAACAGATACGCAGTATTTT. This codes for CASRYSPPGQGTDTQYF. Full variable domain (outside the CDR3, taken from reference TRBV28 and TRBJ2-3): DVKVTQSSRYLVKRTGEKVFLECVQDMDHENMFWYRQDPGLGLRLIYFSYDVKMKEKGDIPEGYSVSREKKERFSLILESASTNQTSMYLCASRYSPPGQGTDTQYFGPGTRLTVL.

This clonotype occurred many times. The chain has TRBV10-3 and TRBJ1-2, with a possible D match to TRBD1 (5 bases). CDR1 ENHRY and CDR2 SYGVKD come from the germline V gene. CDR3 length: 14 residues. Trimming took off 7 bases at V and 3 bases at J, with 15 bases between the two ends. The CDR3 protein is CAITPGLPYYGYTF. The CDR3 DNA follows: TGTGCCATCACTCCGGGACTACCTTACTATGGCTACACCTTC.

This clonotype was found many times. This chain joins TRBV6-2 or TRBV6-3 and TRBJ2-7; D may be TRBD1 (6 bases). Between the trimmed V and J ends, which lost 2 bases and 2 bases, there was a span of 10 bases. The V gene's germline CDR1 is MNHEY and CDR2 SVGEGT. The CDR3 extends over 14 amino acids. DNA of the CDR3: TGTGCCAGCAGTTACGTCGGGACACCCTACGAGCAGTACTTC. It encodes CASSYVGTPYEQYF.